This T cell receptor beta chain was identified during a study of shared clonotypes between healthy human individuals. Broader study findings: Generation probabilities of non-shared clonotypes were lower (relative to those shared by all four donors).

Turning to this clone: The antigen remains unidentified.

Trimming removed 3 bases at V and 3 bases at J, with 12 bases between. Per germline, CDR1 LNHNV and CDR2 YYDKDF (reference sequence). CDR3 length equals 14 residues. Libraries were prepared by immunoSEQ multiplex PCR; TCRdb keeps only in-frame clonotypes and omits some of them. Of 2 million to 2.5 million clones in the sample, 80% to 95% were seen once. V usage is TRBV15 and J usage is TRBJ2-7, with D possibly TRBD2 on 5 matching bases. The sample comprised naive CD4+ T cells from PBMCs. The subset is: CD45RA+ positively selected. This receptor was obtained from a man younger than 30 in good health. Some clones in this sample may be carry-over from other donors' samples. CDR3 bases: TGTGCCACCAGCAGGGGAGACTCCCGCTACGAGCAGTACTTC. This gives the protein CATSRGDSRYEQYF. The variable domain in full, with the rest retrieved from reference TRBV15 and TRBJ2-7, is DAMVIQNPRYQVTQFGKPVTLSCSQTLNHNVMYWYQQKSSQAPKLLFHYYDKDFNNEADTPDNFQSRRPNTSFCFLDIRSPGLGDTAMYLCATSRGDSRYEQYFGPGTRLTVT.